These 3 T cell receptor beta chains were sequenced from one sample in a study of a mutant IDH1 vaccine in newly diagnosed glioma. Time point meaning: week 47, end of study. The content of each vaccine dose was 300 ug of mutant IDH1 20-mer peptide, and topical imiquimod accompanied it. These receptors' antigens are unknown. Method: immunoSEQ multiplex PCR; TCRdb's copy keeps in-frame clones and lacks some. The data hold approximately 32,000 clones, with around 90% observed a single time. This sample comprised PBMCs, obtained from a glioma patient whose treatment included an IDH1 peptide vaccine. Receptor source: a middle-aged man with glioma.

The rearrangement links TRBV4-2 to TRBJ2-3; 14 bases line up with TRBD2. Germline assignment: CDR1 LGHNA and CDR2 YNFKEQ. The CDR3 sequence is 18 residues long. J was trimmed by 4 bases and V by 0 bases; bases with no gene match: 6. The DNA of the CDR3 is TGTGCCAGCAGCCAAGACACAGGACTAGCGGGGGGAGCAGATACGCAGTATTTT. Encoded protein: CASSQDTGLAGGADTQYF.

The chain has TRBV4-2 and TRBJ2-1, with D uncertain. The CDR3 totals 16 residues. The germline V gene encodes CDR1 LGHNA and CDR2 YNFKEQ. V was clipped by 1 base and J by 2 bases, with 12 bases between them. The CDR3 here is CASSQVGGPTYNEQFF. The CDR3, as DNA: TGTGCCAGCAGCCAAGTTGGCGGACCGACCTACAATGAGCAGTTCTTC.

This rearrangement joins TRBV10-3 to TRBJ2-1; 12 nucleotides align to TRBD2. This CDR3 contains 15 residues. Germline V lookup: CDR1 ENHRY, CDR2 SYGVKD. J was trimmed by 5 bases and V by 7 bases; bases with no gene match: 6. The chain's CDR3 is CAITRLAGVNNEQFF. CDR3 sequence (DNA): TGTGCCATCACCCGACTAGCGGGAGTTAACAATGAGCAGTTCTTC.